What follows are 25 T cell receptor beta chains derived from one specimen sequenced in a study of cytomegalovirus exposure and HLA in healthy donors. In the PCR, 60 Vbeta and 13 Jbeta primers were used. The repertoire was sequenced with immunoSEQ multiplex PCR; TCRdb's copy has only in-frame clones and lacks some. The sample consists of under 200,000 clones, approximately 86% of them appearing once. Sequencing was carried out using PBMCs. The receptors were sampled from a woman between 25 and 40 years old in good health and CMV-seronegative.

The V and J genes are TRBV19 and TRBJ1-5; D may be TRBD1 (5 bases). Trimming removed 11 bases from V and 7 bases from J, with 15 bases in between. The CDR3 is 12 residues long. CDR1 and CDR2 from the germline V gene are LNHDA and SQIVND (reference sequence). The CDR3 region has the DNA TGTGCCCCCCACGGGGGAAAGCAGCCCCAGCATTTT. Amino acids: CAPHGGKQPQHF.

The chain uses TRBV10-3 and TRBJ1-2; D is unclear. Trimming removed 0 bases at V and 4 bases at J, with 12 bases between. This CDR3 is built from 15 residues. The V gene's germline CDR1 is ENHRY and CDR2 SYGVKD. The CDR3 nucleotides are TGTGCCATCAGTGAGTCAAACAGCAGATTCTATGGCTACACCTTC. Translating it yields CAISESNSRFYGYTF.

This chain uses TRBV11-1 with TRBJ2-5; D may be TRBD2 (6 bases). Germline assignment: CDR1 SGHAT and CDR2 FQDESV (reference sequence). The CDR3 spans 15 residues. Trimming left V 8 bases short and J 2 bases short, with 18 bases between. The CDR3 protein is CASRGAVYSQETQYF. The CDR3 DNA sequence: TGTGCCAGCCGCGGGGCGGTCTACTCACAAGAGACCCAGTACTTC.

The chain links TRBV5-6 to TRBJ1-3; D call uncertain. The CDR3 sequence is 15 residues long. V lost 1 base and J lost 0, with 8 bases in between. CDR1 is SGHDT and CDR2 is YYEEEE in the germline V gene. The CDR3 DNA reads as TGTGCCAGCAGCTTGTCCCTAGGCTCTGGAAACACCATATATTTT. It codes for CASSLSLGSGNTIYF.

V usage is TRBV5-4 and J usage is TRBJ1-4, with D possibly TRBD1 on 6 matching bases. V lost 0 bases to trimming and J lost 8 bases, with 14 bases between them. This CDR3 contains 15 residues. In germline, CDR1 is SGHNT, CDR2 YYREEE (reference sequence). This CDR3 reads CASSLATGRKEKLFF. CDR3 nucleotides: TGTGCCAGCAGCTTGGCGACAGGAAGGAAAGAAAAACTGTTTTTT.

The chain links TRBV28 to TRBJ1-4, with TRBD1 identical over 7 bases. The germline gives CDR1 MDHEN, CDR2 SYDVKM. After removal of 4 bases from V and 10 bases from J, the junction contained 0 bases not matched to a gene. The CDR3 has 11 amino acids. DNA of the CDR3: TGTGCCAGCAGTTCAGGGGGAAAACTGTTTTTT. This translates into CASSSGGKLFF.

The chain carries TRBV28 and TRBJ1-2, with D unclear. Trimming removed 4 bases at V and 8 bases at J, with 8 bases between. The CDR3 totals 11 residues. The germline gives CDR1 MDHEN, CDR2 SYDVKM. The CDR3 is CASSSNLGYTF. The CDR3 DNA sequence: TGTGCCAGCAGTTCGAACTTGGGCTACACCTTC.

The chain has TRBV11-2 and TRBJ1-1; perhaps TRBD1 as D (5 bases). V was pared by 3 bases and J by 4 bases, with 24 bases between. CDR3 length equals 18 residues. Germline CDR1 is SGHAT and CDR2 is FQNNGV. In DNA form, the CDR3 reads TGTGCCAGCAGCTTTAGAGTTGGGTTGCGAAACAGGACCACTGAAGCTTTCTTT. Its translation: CASSFRVGLRNRTTEAFF.

This clone was observed a few times. One end of the junction varies from germline; a read error may be responsible. The J gene is TRBJ1-1, the V gene TRBV28; D is unclear. The CDR3 runs 12 residues. Germline values: CDR1 MDHEN, CDR2 SYDVKM. CDR3 in DNA: TGTGCCAGCAATTTAGACAACAGTGAAGCTTTCTTT. Translating gives CASNLDNSEAFF.

Only one count was recorded for this clone. The V gene is TRBV7-3, the J gene TRBJ2-1, with D tentatively TRBD2 (6 bases). CDR3 length: 13 amino acids. Germline V CDR1 and CDR2: SGHTA, FQGTGA. V was cut by 3 bases and J by 5 bases, with 8 bases left in between. The chain's CDR3 is CASSFSGDNEQFF. The CDR3 DNA reads as TGTGCCAGCAGCTTTTCGGGGGACAATGAGCAGTTCTTC.

The rearrangement uses TRBV2 and TRBJ2-3; a weak D match, TRBD2 (5 bases). This CDR3 region has 16 residues. V was cut by 1 base and J by 3 bases, with 14 bases left in between. Germline CDR1 reads SNHLY; CDR2 reads FYNNEI. CDR3: CASSEVGASSTDTQYF. The CDR3 bases are TGTGCCAGCAGTGAAGTCGGAGCTAGCTCGACAGATACGCAGTATTTT.

The chain is built from TRBV23-1 and TRBJ2-3, with 7 bases fitting TRBD2. TRBV23-1 is an ORF for which the function is uncertain. Germline trimming cut 9 bases from V and 6 bases from J; bases unmatched to any gene: 27. The CDR3 has 19 amino acids. In DNA form, the CDR3 reads TGCGCCAGGATCCTTTGTCGGGGGAGGGCCTTGAGTAGGGCGGATACGCAGTATTTT. It specifies CARILCRGRALSRADTQYF.

The CDR3 protein is CASSPGQGTTEAFF. The CDR3 nucleotides read TGCGCCAGCAGCCCGGGACAGGGGACCACTGAAGCTTTCTTT. The chain combines TRBV5-1 with TRBJ1-1; TRBD1 agrees at 10 bases. The germline gives CDR1 SGHRS, CDR2 YFSETQ. V lost 4 bases to trimming and J lost 4 bases; unmatched junction nucleotides: 4. The CDR3 covers 14 residues.

The chain combines TRBV6-6 with TRBJ1-2, with 11 bases identical to TRBD1. This CDR3 region has 16 residues. The V gene end was trimmed by 6 bases and the J gene end by 5 bases; junction bases not matched to a gene: 11. Germline V gene sequence: CDR1 MNHNY, CDR2 SVGAGI (reference sequence). The CDR3 DNA sequence: TGTGCCAGCAGCCGGGACAGGGGGACCTCTGGGTATGGCTACACCTTC. It specifies CASSRDRGTSGYGYTF.

This chain uses TRBV11-2 with TRBJ2-5, with a possible D match to TRBD2 (6 bases). CDR1 SGHAT and CDR2 FQNNGV come from the germline V gene. This CDR3 spans 14 amino acids. V lost 1 base and J 5 bases, leaving 11 bases between the germline ends. In nucleotides, the CDR3 is TGTGCCAGCAGCTTAGTGGAGGGTCGGGAGACCCAGTACTTC. Protein: CASSLVEGRETQYF.

The chain has TRBV9 and TRBJ2-7, with TRBD2 matching over 10 bases. This CDR3 is built from 14 residues. Germline loops: CDR1 SGDLS, CDR2 YYNGEE. The junction had 6 bases not matched to a gene; V was cut back by 3 bases and J by 6 bases. For the CDR3, the DNA is TGTGCCAGCAGCGCTAGCGGGAGTGGCGGCGAGCAGTACTTC. Protein product: CASSASGSGGEQYF.

This clone showed up just once. The chain joins TRBV2 to TRBJ2-1; 8 bases are shared with TRBD2. The germline V gene has CDR1 SNHLY and CDR2 FYNNEI. This CDR3 comprises 15 residues. J gave up 4 bases and V 5 bases, and 7 bases lay outside the gene matches. CDR3 in amino acids: CASSQQRGNYNEQFF. CDR3 nucleotides: TGTGCCAGCAGTCAACAGCGGGGGAATTACAATGAGCAGTTCTTC.

The CDR3 DNA reads as TGCAGCGCTACAGGGTTATCTGAAAAACTGTTTTTT. Protein product: CSATGLSEKLFF. V gene TRBV29-1 combines with J gene TRBJ1-4, with a tentative D call TRBD1 (6 bases). Germline assignment: CDR1 SQVTM and CDR2 ANQGSEA. There are 12 residues in the CDR3. V lost 7 bases, J lost 7 bases, and 13 bases lay in between.

The V and J genes are TRBV29-1 and TRBJ1-5, with 8 bases fitting TRBD1. V trimming: 6 bases; J trimming: 4 bases; junction bases outside the gene matches: 2. The CDR3 has 12 residues. Germline assignment: CDR1 SQVTM and CDR2 ANQGSEA. The CDR3 loop reads CSVGQGNQPQHF. The CDR3 DNA reads as TGCAGCGTAGGACAGGGAAATCAGCCCCAGCATTTT.

As for this clone: The junction shows a germline mismatch at one end, possibly a read error. Other DNA variants within this sample encode the same CDR3. The chain couples TRBV7-7 to TRBJ1-3; a weak D match, TRBD1 (5 bases). Germline V gene sequence: CDR1 SSHAT, CDR2 FNYEAQ (reference sequence). The CDR3 is 14 residues long. CDR3 sequence reads: CASSQGFSGNTIYF. The CDR3 DNA follows: TGTGCTAGCAGCCAGGGATTCTCTGGAAACACCATATATTTT.

CDR3 sequence reads: CASSLVVPGANVLTF. CDR3 nucleotide sequence: TGTGCCAGCAGCTTAGTAGTTCCTGGGGCCAACGTCCTGACTTTC. The chain joins TRBV7-8 to TRBJ2-6; D unclear. Germline CDR1 is SGHVS and CDR2 is FQNEAQ. The germline V and J ends were trimmed by 1 base and 2 bases, with 6 bases remaining between them. This CDR3 spans 15 amino acids. The whole variable domain, remainder taken from reference TRBV7-8 and TRBJ2-6, is GAGVSQSPRYKVAKRGQDVALRCDPISGHVSLFWYQQALGQGPEFLTYFQNEAQLDKSGLPSDRFFAERPEGSVSTLKIQRTQQEDSAVYLCASSLVVPGANVLTFGAGSRLTVL.

This clone was seen a few times. In the same sample, other DNA sequences code for this CDR3. The V call is TRBV2, the J call TRBJ2-1, with D unresolved. Germline V gene lookup returns CDR1 SNHLY and CDR2 FYNNEI. The CDR3 has 12 residues. V lost 6 bases, J lost 2 bases, and 5 bases lay in between. The CDR3 coding sequence is TGTGCCAGCAGCGACACCTACAATGAGCAGTTCTTC. Amino acid sequence: CASSDTYNEQFF.

The V gene is TRBV5-1, the J gene TRBJ2-5; no definite D call. From germline, CDR1 is SGHRS and CDR2 YFSETQ. V lost 0 bases and J 5 bases, leaving 8 bases between the germline ends. This CDR3 has 13 residues. For the CDR3, the DNA is TGCGCCAGCAGCTTGGGAATCGCGGAGACCCAGTACTTC. This encodes CASSLGIAETQYF.

This chain joins TRBV5-4 and TRBJ1-1, with D perhaps TRBD1 (6 bases). Trimming shortened V by 1 base and J by 6 bases, and 16 bases separated the two germline ends. The CDR3 extends over 15 amino acids. CDR1 and CDR2 from the germline V gene are SGHNT and YYREEE (reference sequence). CDR3 sequence: CASSLSTGRVPEAFF. CDR3 DNA sequence: TGTGCCAGCAGCTTGAGCACAGGGAGGGTGCCTGAAGCTTTCTTT.

J is TRBJ2-7 and V is TRBV5-4, with a possible D match to TRBD1 (7 bases). This CDR3 spans 13 amino acids. Germline V gene lookup returns CDR1 SGHNT and CDR2 YYREEE (reference sequence). Trimming left V 4 bases short and J 11 bases short, with 19 bases between. The CDR3 DNA reads TGTGCCAGCAGCGGGGAACAGGGGAGGTCGGAGTACTTC. Protein: CASSGEQGRSEYF.